The 28 T cell receptor beta chains given below trace back to one sample, sequenced in a study of cytomegalovirus exposure and HLA in healthy donors. PCR amplification relied on 60 Vbeta primers (plus 13 Jbeta primers). Using immunoSEQ multiplex PCR, the repertoire was profiled, and TCRdb retains in-frame clones only, with some absent. This table holds about 150,000 clones, around 81% found once. Sequencing input: PBMCs. These receptor sequences come from a man in his forties or fifties in good health and CMV-seronegative.

The rearrangement links TRBV4-3 to TRBJ2-2; D may be TRBD1 (5 bases). Deletions cut 0 bases from V and 1 base from J, with 12 bases between. This CDR3 has 17 amino acids. Germline lookup yields CDR1 LGHNA and CDR2 YSLEER. The CDR3 DNA reads TGCGCCAGCAGCCAAGATAGGGGCCAGATGAACACCGGGGAGCTGTTTTTT. This codes for CASSQDRGQMNTGELFF.

V usage is TRBV6-1 and J usage is TRBJ1-6; D perhaps matches TRBD1 (5 bases). V shed 0 bases and J shed 6 bases, with 12 bases lying between them. The germline CDR1 and CDR2 sequences are MNHNS and SASEGT. The CDR3 is 16 amino acids. CDR3 sequence: CASSEAQTAPNSPLHF. DNA for the CDR3: TGTGCCAGCAGTGAAGCACAGACAGCTCCTAATTCACCCCTCCACTTT.

J is TRBJ1-2 and V is TRBV25-1; no clear D. The germline CDR1 and CDR2 sequences are MGHDK and SYGVNS. The CDR3 totals 13 residues. The V gene lost 6 bases and the J gene lost 0 bases, with 8 bases spanning the gap. This chain's CDR3 is CASRHGSNYGYTF. The CDR3 DNA reads as TGTGCCAGCAGACACGGGTCTAACTATGGCTACACCTTC.

The chain combines TRBV11-3 with TRBJ2-3; 7 nucleotides agree with TRBD2. Looked up from germline, CDR1 is SGHNT and CDR2 is YENEEA. V lost 5 bases and J lost 4; bases outside the gene matches: 6. CDR3 length equals 14 residues. In nucleotides, the CDR3 is TGTGCCAGCAGCCGGACTAGTAATTCAGATACGCAGTATTTT. As protein: CASSRTSNSDTQYF.

The V gene is TRBV11-2, the J gene TRBJ1-3, with 7 bases fitting TRBD1. The CDR3 runs to 15 residues. V shed 2 bases and J 2 bases; nucleotides not matched to a gene: 3. Per germline, CDR1 SGHAT and CDR2 FQNNGV. CDR3: CASSLRQGAGNTIYF. CDR3 nucleotide sequence: TGTGCCAGCAGCTTACGTCAGGGGGCTGGAAACACCATATATTTT.

This clone was seen only a few times. This chain connects TRBV28 to TRBJ1-4; 10 positions match TRBD1. The CDR3 extends over 15 amino acids. Germline V gene lookup returns CDR1 MDHEN and CDR2 SYDVKM. Trimming took 6 bases from V and 8 from J; bases not matched to a gene: 9. CDR3 sequence (DNA): TGTGCCAGCAGGAGTCCCGGGACAGGGGTGGAAAAACTGTTTTTT. Protein sequence: CASRSPGTGVEKLFF.

The rearrangement uses TRBV15 and TRBJ2-4; possibly TRBD2 for D (5 bases). V was clipped by 5 bases and J by 2 bases, with 13 bases between them. The CDR3 length is 15 residues. Germline CDR1 LNHNV, CDR2 YYDKDF (reference sequence). In nucleotides, the CDR3 is TGTGCCACCAGCTCCTGGGAGAGGTCCAAAAACATTCAGTACTTC. This gives the protein CATSSWERSKNIQYF.

The sample holds a few counts of this clone. V gene TRBV6-5 combines with J gene TRBJ2-1, with D possibly TRBD2 on 6 matching bases. Germline CDR1 is MNHEY and CDR2 is SVGAGI. V shed 0 bases and J shed 7 bases, with 10 bases lying between them. This CDR3 contains 14 residues. CDR3 DNA: TGTGCCAGCAGTTACTCGAGTCGGGAGAATGAGCAGTTCTTC. Translating it yields CASSYSSRENEQFF.

This clone occurred once. The rearrangement uses TRBV4-2 and TRBJ1-6; maybe TRBD1 (5 bases). Trimming left V 0 bases short and J 3 bases short, with 9 bases between. Germline V gives CDR1 LGHNA, CDR2 YNFKEQ. This CDR3 has 16 residues. CDR3 protein: CASSQERRGYNSPLHF. In nucleotides, the CDR3 is TGTGCCAGCAGCCAAGAAAGAAGGGGCTATAATTCACCCCTCCACTTT.

The chain employs TRBV7-7 and TRBJ1-4; D might be TRBD1 (6 bases). Germline V gives CDR1 SSHAT, CDR2 FNYEAQ (reference sequence). This CDR3 has 11 amino acids. V lost 9 bases and J lost 6, with 8 bases in between. The CDR3 coding sequence is TGTGCCAGTTACAGGGATGAAAAACTGTTTTTT. Translated, it gives CASYRDEKLFF.

CDR3 coding DNA: TGCAGCGTGACCCGGGTGAGAGCGGGGGGAGTCACAGATACGCAGTATTTT. Translated, it gives CSVTRVRAGGVTDTQYF. This chain uses TRBV29-1 with TRBJ2-3; TRBD2 agrees at 9 bases. Germline CDR1 SQVTM, CDR2 ANQGSEA. The trim removed 6 bases at V and 2 bases at J, leaving 15 bases unmatched. The CDR3 extends over 17 amino acids.

This chain joins TRBV27 and TRBJ1-1; no clear D gene. The CDR3 is made up of 13 amino acids. Germline-derived CDR1 and CDR2 are MNHEY and SMNVEV (reference sequence). Trimming took 2 bases from V and 4 from J, leaving 8 bases between them. This chain's CDR3 is CASSLSPSTEAFF. The CDR3 coding sequence is TGTGCCAGCAGTTTAAGTCCGAGCACTGAAGCTTTCTTT.

The chain uses TRBV7-8 and TRBJ1-1; D gene ambiguous. The CDR3 is 11 residues long. Trimming took 4 bases from V and 8 from J, leaving 8 bases between them. Germline values: CDR1 SGHVS, CDR2 FQNEAQ. CDR3 DNA: TGTGCCAGCAGCTCATCGGGGGAAGCTTTCTTT. Translating gives CASSSSGEAFF.

The rearrangement joins TRBV5-1 to TRBJ2-2; the match to TRBD2 covers 7 bases. Germline V lookup: CDR1 SGHRS, CDR2 YFSETQ. The V gene end was trimmed by 4 bases and the J gene end by 6 bases; junction bases not matched to a gene: 3. The CDR3 consists of 13 residues. DNA for the CDR3: TGCGCCAGCAGCGGACTAGTGCCCGGGGAGCTGTTTTTT. Translating it yields CASSGLVPGELFF.

This rearrangement joins TRBV4-1 to TRBJ1-1; D is uncertain. Trimming took 0 bases from V and 8 from J, leaving 13 bases between them. CDR1 is MGHRA and CDR2 is YSYEKL in the germline V gene. The CDR3 covers 14 residues. CDR3 nucleotide sequence: TGCGCCAGCAGCCAAGACCCGGCCGGCAGGGAAGCTTTCTTT. Translated: CASSQDPAGREAFF.

The rearrangement joins TRBV27 to TRBJ1-5; 7 nucleotides agree with TRBD1. Germline V gives CDR1 MNHEY, CDR2 SMNVEV (reference sequence). This CDR3 comprises 15 residues. V shed 5 bases and J 5 bases; nucleotides not matched to a gene: 9. CDR3 protein: CASSDDRAKDQPQHF. DNA for the CDR3: TGTGCCAGCAGTGACGACAGGGCGAAGGATCAGCCCCAGCATTTT.

The chain combines TRBV14 with TRBJ1-2, with 8 bases identical to TRBD1. The germline gives CDR1 SGHDN, CDR2 FVKESK. There are 15 residues in the CDR3. The J segment lost 4 bases and the V segment lost 1 base, leaving 5 bases of the junction unmatched. The CDR3 DNA reads TGTGCCAGCAGCCAAGCCGGGACAGGAATCTATGGCTACACCTTC. This translates into CASSQAGTGIYGYTF. Together with reference TRBV14 and TRBJ1-2, the CDR3 gives the full variable domain: EAGVTQFPSHSVIEKGQTVTLRCDPISGHDNLYWYRRVMGKEIKFLLHFVKESKQDESGMPNNRFLAERTGGTYSTLKVQPAELEDSGVYFCASSQAGTGIYGYTFGSGTRLTVV.

V and J are TRBV14 and TRBJ2-7, with TRBD2 matching over 10 bases. V trimming: 4 bases; J trimming: 5 bases; junction bases outside the gene matches: 5. CDR3 length: 14 residues. Germline values: CDR1 SGHDN, CDR2 FVKESK. The CDR3 here is CASSLPLAGDEQYF. CDR3 coding DNA: TGTGCCAGCAGCCTCCCTCTAGCGGGAGACGAGCAGTACTTC. Filled out from reference TRBV14 and TRBJ2-7, the complete variable domain reads EAGVTQFPSHSVIEKGQTVTLRCDPISGHDNLYWYRRVMGKEIKFLLHFVKESKQDESGMPNNRFLAERTGGTYSTLKVQPAELEDSGVYFCASSLPLAGDEQYFGPGTRLTVT.

V is TRBV29-1 and J is TRBJ2-1; tentatively, D is TRBD1 (6 bases). The germline V gene has CDR1 SQVTM and CDR2 ANQGSEA. Trimming removed 4 bases from V and 9 bases from J, with 7 bases in between. The CDR3 length is 10 residues. CDR3 nucleotide sequence: TGCAGCGTTGGGACAGTTGAGCAGTTCTTC. It specifies CSVGTVEQFF.

This clone has only a few counts. The genes are TRBV5-1 and TRBJ2-3; a possible D gene is TRBD2 (6 bases). The CDR3 sequence is 15 residues long. V was cut by 4 bases and J by 6 bases, with 18 bases left in between. Germline V lookup: CDR1 SGHRS, CDR2 YFSETQ. The CDR3 nucleotides read TGCGCCAGCAGCCCCCGGGTGGGAGGAGAGGATACGCAGTATTTT. This encodes CASSPRVGGEDTQYF.

Points on this clone: Other DNA sequences from this sample encode an identical CDR3 as well. The chain joins TRBV27 to TRBJ2-7, with TRBD1 as a possible D gene (6 bases). Trimming left V 6 bases short and J 3 bases short, with 15 bases between. CDR1 MNHEY and CDR2 SMNVEV come from the germline V gene (reference sequence). This CDR3 region has 14 residues. In DNA form, the CDR3 reads TGTGCCAGCAGGCCGGGACAAGGAGGCTACGAGCAGTACTTC. Protein sequence: CASRPGQGGYEQYF.

The V call is TRBV5-1, the J call TRBJ2-7, with TRBD2 as a possible D gene (5 bases). The CDR3 covers 14 residues. Trimming cost V 1 base and J 3 bases, with 11 bases left between them. Per the germline V gene, CDR1 is SGHRS and CDR2 is YFSETQ. CDR3: CASSLIREFYEQYV. CDR3 nucleotide sequence: TGCGCCAGCAGCTTGATCCGGGAATTCTACGAGCAGTACGTC.

The chain combines TRBV7-6 with TRBJ1-3; D call uncertain. The CDR3 has 16 amino acids. The germline V gene has CDR1 SGHVS and CDR2 FNYEAQ. Trimming pared 1 base from V and 1 base from J, leaving 11 bases between. The CDR3 DNA reads as TGTGCCAGCAGCTTAGGGCAGGTTTATTCTGGAAACACCATATATTTT. Protein: CASSLGQVYSGNTIYF.

The rearrangement links TRBV11-2 to TRBJ2-7; no definite D call. CDR1 SGHAT and CDR2 FQNNGV come from the germline V gene. Trimming removed 4 bases at V and 1 base at J, with 8 bases between. This CDR3 has 13 residues. CDR3 residues: CASSSERSYEQYF. Here the CDR3 DNA reads TGTGCCAGCAGCTCTGAGAGGTCCTACGAGCAGTACTTC.

This clone was seen once. This rearrangement joins TRBV28 to TRBJ2-1; 13 bases agree with TRBD2. The trim removed 6 bases at V and 7 bases at J, leaving 6 bases unmatched. CDR1 and CDR2 from the germline V gene are MDHEN and SYDVKM. The CDR3 extends over 15 amino acids. CDR3 sequence: CASRYTSGRGNEQFF. The CDR3 nucleotides are TGTGCCAGCAGGTACACTAGCGGGAGGGGGAATGAGCAGTTCTTC.

The rearrangement joins TRBV6-1 to TRBJ1-1; weak D call: TRBD1 (6 bases). This CDR3 is built from 13 residues. V shed 4 bases and J shed 6 bases, with 12 bases lying between them. Germline CDR1 reads MNHNS; CDR2 reads SASEGT. The CDR3 DNA is TGTGCCAGCAGTGCACAGGGATTGTCTGAAGCTTTCTTT. Its protein is CASSAQGLSEAFF.

This clone was found once. V is TRBV6-1 and J is TRBJ2-2; a possible D gene is TRBD1 (5 bases). The V and J ends lost 3 bases and 5 bases respectively, with 16 bases between them. From germline, CDR1 is MNHNS and CDR2 SASEGT. This CDR3 is built from 16 residues. CDR3 protein: CASSDQGTARTGELFF. As DNA, the CDR3 is TGTGCCAGCAGTGACCAGGGAACCGCGAGAACCGGGGAGCTGTTTTTT.

This clone appeared once. The chain's CDR3 is CASSIGGTVYEQYF. The CDR3 nucleotides read TGTGCCAGTAGTATAGGTGGGACAGTCTACGAGCAGTACTTC. The chain joins TRBV19 to TRBJ2-7; TRBD1 matches 7 bases. The CDR3 extends over 14 amino acids. Trimming cost V 1 base and J 3 bases; bases outside gene matches: 3. Germline CDR1 is LNHDA and CDR2 is SQIVND (reference sequence).